Each of the 31 T cell receptor beta chains below was sequenced from the same sample in a study of shared T cell receptors in the human thymus. TCRdb keeps only in-frame clones here, not all; method: immunoSEQ multiplex PCR. The repertoire holds 55,000 to 80,000 clones, about 96% seen once, with less than 0.04% in the top ten. The sample was thymocytes. The origin of the receptors is a human donor.

V is TRBV7-9 and J is TRBJ2-7; 7 bases align to TRBD1. V was clipped by 1 base and J by 6 bases; unmatched bases: 15. CDR3 length equals 17 residues. The V gene's germline CDR1 is SEHNR and CDR2 FQNEAQ (reference sequence). The CDR3 reads CASSLEFGTDPISEQYF. CDR3 sequence (DNA): TGTGCCAGCAGCTTAGAATTCGGGACAGACCCCATCAGCGAGCAGTACTTC.

V usage is TRBV7-2 and J usage is TRBJ1-3; D is unresolved. Trimming took off 7 bases at V and 9 bases at J, with 13 bases between the two ends. CDR3 length equals 12 residues. The germline gives CDR1 SGHTA, CDR2 FQGNSA. CDR3 DNA sequence: TGTGCCAGCACTCTACGACGGAGCACCATATATTTT. Amino acid sequence: CASTLRRSTIYF.

The chain has TRBV5-1 and TRBJ1-6; D is unresolved. CDR3 size: 13 residues. The ends were cut back, 0 bases at V and 14 bases at J, with 12 bases in the middle. CDR1 is SGHRS and CDR2 is YFSETQ in the germline V gene. The DNA for the CDR3 is TGCGCCAGCAGCTTGGACCTCGGGTACACCCTCCACTTT. Translating it yields CASSLDLGYTLHF. The complete variable domain, with remaining parts taken from reference TRBV5-1 and TRBJ1-6, reads KAGVTQTPRYLIKTRGQQVTLSCSPISGHRSVSWYQQTPGQGLQFLFEYFSETQRNKGNFPGRFSGRQFSNSRSEMNVSTLELGDSALYLCASSLDLGYTLHFGNGTRLTVT.

The chain carries TRBV29-1 and TRBJ2-7; perhaps TRBD1 as D (5 bases). The V gene's germline CDR1 is SQVTM and CDR2 ANQGSEA. Trimming removed 7 bases at V and 1 base at J, with 26 bases between. The CDR3 spans 17 residues. DNA for the CDR3: TGCAGCGCCGAACGGCAGGGAAGATCTGTATGTTCCTACGAGCAGTACTTC. Protein product: CSAERQGRSVCSYEQYF.

This sequence joins TRBV9 and TRBJ1-2; 8 nucleotides match TRBD1. The trim removed 9 bases at V and 6 bases at J, leaving 13 bases unmatched. The length of the CDR3 is 14 residues. The germline gives CDR1 SGDLS, CDR2 YYNGEE. The CDR3 DNA reads TGTGCCACCAACCCCGTGGACAGGGACGATGGCTACACCTTC. This translates into CATNPVDRDDGYTF. Filled out from reference TRBV9 and TRBJ1-2, the complete variable domain reads DSGVTQTPKHLITATGQRVTLRCSPRSGDLSVYWYQQSLDQGLQFLIQYYNGEERAKGNILERFSAQQFPDLHSELNLSSLELGDSALYFCATNPVDRDDGYTFGSGTRLTVV.

This clone has just a few counts. The V and J genes are TRBV7-3 and TRBJ2-2, with a possible D match to TRBD2 (6 bases). The V gene's germline CDR1 is SGHTA and CDR2 FQGTGA. Trimming cost V 3 bases and J 0 bases, with 8 bases left between them. This CDR3 region has 15 residues. In DNA form, the CDR3 reads TGTGCCAGCAGCTTGGGCGGGGCGAACACCGGGGAGCTGTTTTTT. Protein product: CASSLGGANTGELFF.

This chain links TRBV6-5 with TRBJ1-1; TRBD1 aligns across 9 bases. With 2 bases clipped from V and 5 bases from J, the junction kept 9 bases outside the gene matches. Per the germline V gene, CDR1 is MNHEY and CDR2 is SVGAGI. The length of the CDR3 is 16 residues. The DNA of the CDR3 is TGTGCCAGCAGTTACATGCGGGACAGGGAGAGTACTGAAGCTTTCTTT. It specifies CASSYMRDRESTEAFF.

The genes are TRBV2 and TRBJ2-3; 9 nucleotides align to TRBD1. CDR3 size: 15 residues. V lost 6 bases and J lost 2; bases outside the gene matches: 6. Germline CDR1 SNHLY, CDR2 FYNNEI. The CDR3 loop is CASRGGQGHTDTQYF. CDR3 nucleotides: TGTGCCAGCAGGGGCGGACAGGGGCACACAGATACGCAGTATTTT.

The chain links TRBV12-5 to TRBJ1-5, with D unresolved. Looked up from germline, CDR1 is LGHNT and CDR2 is FRNRAP. V dropped 1 base and J dropped 0 bases, with 13 bases sitting between them. CDR3 size: 17 residues. DNA of the CDR3: TGTGCTAGTGGTTTGGAGCAGTATCTTCATAGCAATCAGCCCCAGCATTTT. Translating gives CASGLEQYLHSNQPQHF.

The chain carries TRBV27 and TRBJ2-7; 8 nucleotides agree with TRBD2. The CDR3 covers 15 residues. Germline V gives CDR1 MNHEY, CDR2 SMNVEV (reference sequence). Trimming took 6 bases from V and 2 from J; bases not matched to a gene: 9. In DNA, the CDR3 is TGTGCCAGCAGCATAGTAGCGGGGCCTCCCTACGAGCAGTACTTC. This translates into CASSIVAGPPYEQYF.

The V and J genes are TRBV9 and TRBJ2-1, with 10 bases identical to TRBD2. Unmatched junction bases numbered 13, after V lost 4 bases and J lost 3 bases. The length of the CDR3 is 18 residues. CDR1 is SGDLS and CDR2 is YYNGEE in the germline V gene. CDR3 protein: CASSPWASGGLSYNEQFF. The CDR3 bases are TGTGCCAGCAGCCCCTGGGCTAGCGGGGGCCTCAGCTACAATGAGCAGTTCTTC.

The chain uses TRBV15 and TRBJ2-6; no clear D gene. V gave up 0 bases and J gave up 6 bases, with 18 bases separating them. The CDR3 runs to 18 residues. Germline V gives CDR1 LNHNV, CDR2 YYDKDF (reference sequence). In nucleotides, the CDR3 is TGTGCCACCAGCAGAGATTCGGGCAGGCCCTTGGAGGCCAACGTCCTGACTTTC. Residues: CATSRDSGRPLEANVLTF.

The chain recombines TRBV2 with TRBJ2-7; no reliable D call. This CDR3 is built from 11 residues. With 5 bases removed from V and 9 bases from J, the gap between germline ends came to 11 bases. Germline V CDR1 and CDR2: SNHLY, FYNNEI. The CDR3 region has the DNA TGTGCCAGCAGTATCGTTCTGACGCAGTACTTC. The encoded protein is CASSIVLTQYF. The entire variable domain, with the rest obtained from reference TRBV2 and TRBJ2-7, is as follows: EPEVTQTPSHQVTQMGQEVILRCVPISNHLYFYWYRQILGQKVEFLVSFYNNEISEKSEIFDDQFSVERPDGSNFTLKIRSTKLEDSAMYFCASSIVLTQYFGPGTRLTVT.

This chain joins TRBV6-7 and TRBJ1-6; possibly TRBD1 for D (5 bases). TRBV6-7 falls under the ORF class, with uncertain function. V lost 8 bases, J lost 14 bases, and 13 bases lay in between. This CDR3 has 11 amino acids. The CDR3 bases are TGTGCCAGCCGAGGGGCGTCGACCCTCCACTTT. Protein product: CASRGASTLHF.

The rearrangement uses TRBV7-3 and TRBJ1-6; D unclear. The V end was cut by 1 base, the J end by 7 bases, with 8 bases between. CDR1 is SGHTA, CDR2 FQGTGA, per germline. The CDR3 has 14 residues. The CDR3 reads CASSLNFMNSPLHF. The CDR3 nucleotides are TGTGCCAGCAGCTTAAACTTCATGAATTCACCCCTCCACTTT.

The chain recombines TRBV19 with TRBJ1-1; maybe TRBD1 (5 bases). Trimming removed 10 bases from V and 5 bases from J, with 20 bases in between. This CDR3 is 14 amino acids long. Germline V gives CDR1 LNHDA, CDR2 SQIVND (reference sequence). CDR3 DNA sequence: TGTGCCACGAGGGACCCCCGGTATGGGACTGAAGCTTTCTTT. It codes for CATRDPRYGTEAFF. Full variable domain (remainder filled in from reference TRBV19 and TRBJ1-1): DGGITQSPKYLFRKEGQNVTLSCEQNLNHDAMYWYRQDPGQGLRLIYYSQIVNDFQKGDIAEGYSVSREKKESFPLTVTSAQKNPTAFYLCATRDPRYGTEAFFGQGTRLTVV.

A word on this clone: Other nucleotide sequences in the sample specify the same CDR3. The chain links TRBV5-1 to TRBJ2-2; TRBD1 is a possible D gene (6 bases). Trimming took 4 bases from V and 0 from J, leaving 19 bases between them. Germline assignment: CDR1 SGHRS and CDR2 YFSETQ. The CDR3 length is 18 residues. In DNA form, the CDR3 reads TGCGCCAGCAGCACCCGAGGGGGTCGACCCCCGAACACCGGGGAGCTGTTTTTT. As protein: CASSTRGGRPPNTGELFF.

The rearrangement uses TRBV5-4 and TRBJ1-2, with D maybe TRBD1 (6 bases). CDR3 length: 17 residues. Germline V gene sequence: CDR1 SGHNT, CDR2 YYREEE (reference sequence). The V end lost 4 bases, the J end lost 6 bases, and 25 bases lay between the germline ends. DNA for the CDR3: TGTGCCAGCAGCACCCACTGTACAGGGCGGGGGAGTAATGGCTACACCTTC. This translates into CASSTHCTGRGSNGYTF.

The J gene is TRBJ2-7, the V gene TRBV9, with D possibly being TRBD1 or TRBD2 (5 bases each). Trimming shortened V by 4 bases and J by 6 bases, and 26 bases separated the two germline ends. The germline V gene encodes CDR1 SGDLS and CDR2 YYNGEE. The CDR3 loop spans 17 amino acids. CDR3 amino acids: CASSPRDGEAFPSEQYF. In DNA, the CDR3 is TGTGCCAGCAGCCCCCGGGACGGCGAGGCATTTCCTAGCGAGCAGTACTTC.

This chain links TRBV5-6 with TRBJ2-3; no clear D gene. The CDR3 is 17 residues long. The V gene lost 0 bases and the J gene lost 2 bases, with 16 bases spanning the gap. Germline CDR1 is SGHDT and CDR2 is YYEEEE. The CDR3 DNA is TGTGCCAGCAGCTTGGATGGGAACAGACCACTCACAGATACGCAGTATTTT. It codes for CASSLDGNRPLTDTQYF.

This chain uses TRBV4-1 with TRBJ1-1, with D tentatively TRBD1 (6 bases). Germline CDR1 MGHRA, CDR2 YSYEKL. This CDR3 comprises 17 residues. Trimming cost V 2 bases and J 1 base, with 17 bases left between them. CDR3 in amino acids: CASSQRGGQGRNTEAFF. DNA for the CDR3: TGCGCCAGCAGCCAAAGGGGAGGGCAGGGGCGGAACACTGAAGCTTTCTTT.

This clone was detected once. V and J are TRBV4-2 and TRBJ1-5; TRBD1 is a possible D gene (6 bases). CDR3 length equals 16 residues. Trimming took off 0 bases at V and 7 bases at J, with 16 bases between the two ends. From germline, CDR1 is LGHNA and CDR2 YNFKEQ. CDR3 sequence reads: CASSQDQRGGRQPQHF. For the CDR3, the DNA is TGTGCCAGCAGCCAAGATCAGCGAGGGGGGCGGCAGCCCCAGCATTTT.

This chain uses TRBV11-2 with TRBJ2-7; D unresolved. From germline, CDR1 is SGHAT and CDR2 FQNNGV. The length of the CDR3 is 12 residues. Trimming removed 5 bases at V and 7 bases at J, with 12 bases between. CDR3 nucleotides: TGTGCCAGCAGCCCCTTGGAAAGGGAGCAGTACTTC. As protein: CASSPLEREQYF.

The rearrangement joins TRBV14 to TRBJ2-7, with D tentatively TRBD1 (5 bases). The CDR3 consists of 14 residues. Germline assignment: CDR1 SGHDN and CDR2 FVKESK. V shed 3 bases and J shed 1 base, with 10 bases lying between them. CDR3 loop: CASSQGQWSYEQYF. The DNA of the CDR3 is TGTGCCAGCAGCCAGGGGCAGTGGTCCTACGAGCAGTACTTC.

This chain uses TRBV2 with TRBJ2-4; TRBD2 matches 15 bases. The CDR3 extends over 20 amino acids. Per germline, CDR1 SNHLY and CDR2 FYNNEI. After removal of 5 bases from V and 2 bases from J, the junction contained 13 bases not matched to a gene. The CDR3, as DNA: TGTGCCAGCAGTACTAGGACTAGCGGGGGGGTGCAGGGATCCAAAAACATTCAGTACTTC. Translation gives CASSTRTSGGVQGSKNIQYF.

The V call is TRBV7-8, the J call TRBJ1-1, with no clear D. This CDR3 region has 15 residues. Germline V CDR1 and CDR2: SGHVS, FQNEAQ. The V end lost 7 bases, the J end lost 1 base, and 16 bases lay between the germline ends. The CDR3 DNA follows: TGTGCCAGCACCAAAGGTAGGGAAAAGAACACTGAAGCTTTCTTT. This encodes CASTKGREKNTEAFF.

The chain uses TRBV27 and TRBJ1-2; 7 nucleotides agree with TRBD1. CDR1 is MNHEY, CDR2 SMNVEV, per germline (reference sequence). J gave up 2 bases and V 5 bases, and 2 bases lay outside the gene matches. The CDR3 is 13 residues long. For the CDR3, the DNA is TGTGCCAGCAGTGCGGGACAGAACTATGGCTACACCTTC. Protein: CASSAGQNYGYTF.

The V call is TRBV30, the J call TRBJ1-1; 9 bases map to TRBD1. Unmatched junction bases numbered 12, after V lost 3 bases and J lost 4 bases. CDR1 GTSNPN and CDR2 SVGIG come from the germline V gene (reference sequence). The CDR3 is 16 residues long. CDR3 sequence reads: CAWSPSPGQGSTEAFF. Here the CDR3 DNA reads TGTGCCTGGAGCCCATCCCCGGGACAGGGCAGCACTGAAGCTTTCTTT. The whole variable domain, remainder taken from reference TRBV30 and TRBJ1-1, is SQTIHQWPATLVQPVGSPLSLECTVEGTSNPNLYWYRQAAGRGLQLLFYSVGIGQISSEVPQNLSASRPQDRQFILSSKKLLLSDSGFYLCAWSPSPGQGSTEAFFGQGTRLTVV.

This chain links TRBV30 with TRBJ2-7; D is unresolved. The germline V gene has CDR1 GTSNPN and CDR2 SVGIG (reference sequence). The V end lost 0 bases, the J end lost 2 bases, and 11 bases lay between the germline ends. CDR3 size: 14 residues. CDR3 protein: CAWSVRVGAYEQYF. CDR3 bases: TGTGCCTGGAGTGTACGAGTCGGCGCCTACGAGCAGTACTTC.

The genes are TRBV4-1 and TRBJ2-7; D not certain. In germline, CDR1 is MGHRA, CDR2 YSYEKL. The ends were cut back, 2 bases at V and 2 bases at J, with 22 bases in the middle. There are 18 residues in the CDR3. The CDR3 protein is CASSQSRGVTVLPYEQYF. CDR3 coding DNA: TGCGCCAGCAGCCAAAGCCGTGGGGTAACAGTGCTACCCTACGAGCAGTACTTC.

This chain joins TRBV19 and TRBJ1-2, with D possibly TRBD1 on 5 matching bases. The ends were cut back, 4 bases at V and 13 bases at J, with 16 bases in the middle. The CDR3 is 12 residues long. Per the germline V gene, CDR1 is LNHDA and CDR2 is SQIVND (reference sequence). In DNA form, the CDR3 reads TGTGCCAGTAGTACCCGACAGTCTTCAGGCACCTTC. As protein: CASSTRQSSGTF.